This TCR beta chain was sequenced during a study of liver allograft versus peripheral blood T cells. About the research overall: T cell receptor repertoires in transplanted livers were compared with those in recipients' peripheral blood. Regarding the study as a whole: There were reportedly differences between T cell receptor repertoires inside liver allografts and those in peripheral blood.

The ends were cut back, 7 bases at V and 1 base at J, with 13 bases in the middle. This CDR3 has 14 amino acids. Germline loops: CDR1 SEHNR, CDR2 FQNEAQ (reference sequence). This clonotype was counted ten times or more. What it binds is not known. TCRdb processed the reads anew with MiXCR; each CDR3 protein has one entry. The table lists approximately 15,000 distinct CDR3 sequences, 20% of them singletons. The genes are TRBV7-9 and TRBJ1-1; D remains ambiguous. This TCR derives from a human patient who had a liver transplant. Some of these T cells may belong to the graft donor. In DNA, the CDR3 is TGTGCCAGCATCAAAGCGACGGCGAACACTGAAGCTTTCTTT. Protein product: CASIKATANTEAFF.